This entry is about one T cell receptor beta chain. Its antigen is currently unknown. Germline values: CDR1 MNHEY, CDR2 SVGAGI. J gave up 8 bases and V 6 bases, and 10 bases lay outside the gene matches. This CDR3 is built from 15 residues. This specimen belongs to a study of cytomegalovirus exposure and HLA in healthy donors. The data were produced by immunoSEQ multiplex PCR, yet TCRdb's version contains in-frame clones alone and is incomplete. The repertoire holds approximately 120,000 clones, with more than 70% as singletons. Regarding the study as a whole: Listed as cytomegalovirus-associated were 170 or so TCR beta chains. Most TCR sequences proved rare, with some public TCRs found in many donors.

The TCR originated in a young woman in good health and CMV-seronegative. Sequenced sample: PBMCs. The chain is built from TRBV6-5 and TRBJ1-6; 7 bases map to TRBD1. The CDR3 reads CASSRGRGRYSPLHF. CDR3 in DNA: TGTGCCAGCAGCCGCGGCAGGGGGAGATATTCACCCCTCCACTTT.